The 15 T cell receptor beta chains reported below all come from one sample, sequenced in a study of shared clonotypes between healthy human individuals. Assay: immunoSEQ multiplex PCR; the TCRdb copy retains only in-frame clones and omits some. The sample carries 950,000 to 1,100,000 clones, 65% to 75% recorded once. Sequencing was done on a sample of memory CD4+ T cells sorted from blood. Subset denoted: CD45RA-negative fraction. These TCRs come from a man younger than 30 in good health.

This chain connects TRBV10-3 to TRBJ1-4, with TRBD1 matching over 9 bases. This CDR3 region has 14 residues. The V gene end was trimmed by 8 bases and the J gene end by 7 bases; junction bases not matched to a gene: 8. Germline V lookup: CDR1 ENHRY, CDR2 SYGVKD. CDR3 protein: CAIGGQGKGEKLFF. CDR3 coding DNA: TGTGCCATCGGCGGACAGGGGAAGGGTGAAAAACTGTTTTTT.

With regard to this clone: The sample holds other DNA sequences that translate to the same CDR3. V gene TRBV5-1 combines with J gene TRBJ2-7; no reliable D call. Germline CDR1 and CDR2: SGHRS and YFSETQ. The CDR3 sequence is 13 residues long. V lost 0 bases and J 3 bases, leaving 7 bases between the germline ends. DNA for the CDR3: TGCGCCAGCAGCTTGGAAGGTTACTACGAGCAGTACTTC. The encoded protein is CASSLEGYYEQYF.

This chain connects TRBV18 to TRBJ1-6; D ambiguous. Germline CDR1 reads KGHSH; CDR2 reads LQKENI. V lost 1 base, J lost 8 bases, and 9 bases lay in between. This CDR3 is 14 amino acids long. CDR3 bases: TGTGCCAGCTCACCACAAGTAAAGGATTCACCCCTCCACTTT. Translating it yields CASSPQVKDSPLHF.

The rearrangement joins TRBV7-9 to TRBJ1-4, with TRBD1 as a possible D gene (6 bases). CDR3 length equals 13 residues. Between the trimmed V and J ends, which lost 5 bases and 9 bases, there was a span of 13 bases. Germline CDR1 is SEHNR and CDR2 is FQNEAQ (reference sequence). The CDR3 DNA follows: TGTGCCAGCAGCGCAGAGGGGGGTCAAAAACTGTTTTTT. It yields the protein CASSAEGGQKLFF.

Regarding this clone: Different DNA sequences within this sample yield the same CDR3. The chain carries TRBV5-6 and TRBJ2-7; no clear D gene. The CDR3 totals 14 residues. V gave up 1 base and J gave up 1 base, with 9 bases separating them. The germline V gene has CDR1 SGHDT and CDR2 YYEEEE. CDR3 coding DNA: TGTGCCAGCAGCTTGTCAGGTCTGTCCTACGAGCAGTACTTC. It encodes CASSLSGLSYEQYF. Full variable domain (remainder filled in from reference TRBV5-6 and TRBJ2-7): DAGVTQSPTHLIKTRGQQVTLRCSPKSGHDTVSWYQQALGQGPQFIFQYYEEEERQRGNFPDRFSGHQFPNYSSELNVNALLLGDSALYLCASSLSGLSYEQYFGPGTRLTVT.

The chain couples TRBV6-1 to TRBJ2-7; D gene unclear. This CDR3 is built from 11 residues. V was cut by 11 bases and J by 4 bases, with 12 bases left in between. Germline assignment: CDR1 MNHNS and CDR2 SASEGT. The CDR3 here is CACWRSYEQYF. Here the CDR3 DNA reads TGTGCCTGTTGGCGAAGTTACGAGCAGTACTTC.

The chain recombines TRBV10-1 with TRBJ2-1; 10 positions agree with TRBD2. Germline V gene lookup returns CDR1 WNHNN and CDR2 SYGVQD (reference sequence). V lost 5 bases and J lost 10; bases outside the gene matches: 11. CDR3 size: 15 residues. The CDR3 DNA sequence: TGCGCCAGCAGTCGAGGGGGGACAGCGGGAGGGGAGCAGTTCTTC. Translated: CASSRGGTAGGEQFF.

The V gene is TRBV11-2, the J gene TRBJ2-1; 11 nucleotides match TRBD2. The length of the CDR3 is 17 residues. Germline lookup yields CDR1 SGHAT and CDR2 FQNNGV. Trimming removed 0 bases from V and 7 bases from J; junction bases left unmatched: 8. CDR3 amino acids: CASSLDRLAGYVNEQFF. The CDR3 bases are TGTGCCAGCAGCTTAGACCGACTAGCGGGGTATGTAAATGAGCAGTTCTTC.

The rearrangement uses TRBV11-2 and TRBJ2-7, with D possibly called TRBD1 or TRBD2 (5 bases each). Germline loops: CDR1 SGHAT, CDR2 FQNNGV. V was shortened by 7 bases and J by 4 bases, with 20 bases between the two germline ends. CDR3 length: 15 amino acids. This chain's CDR3 is CASIKPPGRIYEQYF. CDR3 nucleotide sequence: TGTGCCAGCATCAAACCCCCGGGACGGATTTACGAGCAGTACTTC.

The rearrangement joins TRBV5-3 to TRBJ1-5; D is unclear. TRBV5-3 is marked as an open reading frame, function uncertain. This CDR3 has 15 amino acids. Trimming shortened V by 0 bases and J by 0 bases, and 7 bases separated the two germline ends. For the CDR3, the DNA is TGTGCCAGAAGCTTGGAGCGGAATAGCAATCAGCCCCAGCATTTT. This codes for CARSLERNSNQPQHF.

This clone was recorded a few times. The chain employs TRBV28 and TRBJ1-3, with TRBD1 as a possible D gene (6 bases). Trimming left V 8 bases short and J 8 bases short, with 25 bases between. The CDR3 runs 16 residues. Germline V gives CDR1 MDHEN, CDR2 SYDVKM. The CDR3 sequence: CASGRVSGAGWDTIYF. As DNA, the CDR3 is TGTGCCAGCGGGCGAGTTTCGGGGGCTGGTTGGGACACCATATATTTT.

The genes are TRBV2 and TRBJ1-2; D might be TRBD1 (5 bases). The CDR3 length is 17 residues. From germline, CDR1 is SNHLY and CDR2 FYNNEI. The V gene lost 4 bases and the J gene lost 10 bases, with 28 bases spanning the gap. Here the CDR3 reads CASSAFGAGLGMDDYTF. The CDR3 nucleotides are TGTGCCAGCAGTGCCTTTGGGGCAGGACTGGGTATGGATGACTACACCTTC.

The chain carries TRBV10-3 and TRBJ1-1; D may be TRBD1 (5 bases). Germline-derived CDR1 and CDR2 are ENHRY and SYGVKD. The CDR3 loop spans 15 amino acids. Trimming pared 5 bases from V and 2 bases from J, leaving 15 bases between. The CDR3 DNA is TGTGCCATCAGTCAACTGGGAGGGACCAACACTGAAGCTTTCTTT. Translating it yields CAISQLGGTNTEAFF.

The gene calls are TRBV10-2 and TRBJ2-2, with D perhaps being TRBD1 or TRBD2 (6 bases each). CDR3 length: 16 residues. The V and J ends lost 5 bases and 0 bases respectively, with 13 bases between them. Germline V gives CDR1 WSHSY, CDR2 SAAADI. This CDR3 reads CASSIPGATNTGELFF. DNA of the CDR3: TGCGCCAGCAGTATCCCGGGGGCGACGAACACCGGGGAGCTGTTTTTT.

The chain combines TRBV6-5 with TRBJ1-6; the match to TRBD1 covers 7 bases. The CDR3 loop spans 14 amino acids. Germline V lookup: CDR1 MNHEY, CDR2 SVGAGI. Unmatched junction bases numbered 4, after V lost 4 bases and J lost 7 bases. The CDR3 region has the DNA TGTGCCAGCAGTTCTCCGGGACAGAATTCACCCCTCCACTTT. Residues: CASSSPGQNSPLHF.